The present TCR beta chain was sequenced within a study of beta chain features in type 1 diabetes. General study findings and limits: Type 1 diabetes patients had fewer VDJ junction insertions and more deletions. Still unanswered here is whether HLA type influences TCRB rearrangement. Shortening of TCRB CDR3s, moderate but significant, appeared in all four CD4+ subsets of Type 1 diabetes patients. A closer apparent resemblance between naive, central memory and Treg TCRB repertoires was seen in patients than in healthy donors.

Researchers reported sorting CD4+ naive, central memory, regulatory and stem cell-like memory cells via CD45RO/CCR7/CD25/CD127/CD95/CD27. As regards this clone: Its antigen is unknown.

V trimming: 2 bases; J trimming: 3 bases; junction bases outside the gene matches: 4. CDR1 and CDR2 from the germline V gene are SNHLY and FYNNEI. The CDR3 extends over 16 amino acids. Sequenced material consisted of expressed TCRB transcripts (all of the isolated RNA was reverse transcribed). Profiling relied on immunoSEQ multiplex PCR, and the TCRdb table lists in-frame clones only, not all of them. The table lists around 250,000 clones, about 15% of them singletons. The chain uses TRBV2 and TRBJ2-3; TRBD1 matches at 11 bases. Sequencing was done on a sample of naive CD4+ T cells from blood. The sequence derives from a man in his thirties or forties with type 1 diabetes. The CDR3 sequence: CASSERTGGPTDTQYF. CDR3 nucleotides: TGTGCCAGCAGTGAAAGGACAGGGGGCCCAACAGATACGCAGTATTTT.